Each of the 10 T cell receptor beta chains below was sequenced from the same sample in a study of T cells expressing NK-cell markers. TCRdb reprocessed the 5' RACE reads; each CDR3 protein has one entry and no DNA is given. This sample contains about 150,000 distinct CDR3 sequences. The sample was blood T cells: a sorted CD56 or NKG2C T cell subset, CD4+ or CD8+ T cells, or bulk PBMC T cells (not recorded which). The receptors stem from a woman in her forties or fifties in good health.

The chain is built from TRBV6-6 and TRBJ2-5. CDR3 size: 13 residues. Germline CDR1 and CDR2: MNHNY and SVGAGI (reference sequence). CDR3 amino acids: CASSYFEAETQYF.

The V and J genes are TRBV11-3 and TRBJ2-3. Per the germline V gene, CDR1 is SGHNT and CDR2 is YENEEA. The CDR3 has 13 amino acids. The CDR3: CASTKYGADTQYF.

The J gene is TRBJ2-1, the V gene TRBV12-3 or TRBV12-4; absent DNA, TCRdb's TRBD2 call cannot be checked. This CDR3 has 14 residues. The CDR3 region is CASSPLGGSGEQFF.

The rearrangement uses TRBV19 and TRBJ2-1; lacking DNA, the TRBD1 call made by TCRdb goes unchecked. Germline loops: CDR1 LNHDA, CDR2 SQIVND (reference sequence). The CDR3 loop spans 14 amino acids. The CDR3 loop reads CASSTGTPWNEQFF.

The chain couples TRBV15 to TRBJ1-5; TCRdb proposes TRBD1, but this gene call is untestable without DNA. The CDR3 is 19 residues long. Germline V gives CDR1 LNHNV, CDR2 YYDKDF (reference sequence). The CDR3 spells CATSRPPGQEGYSNQPQHF.

This rearrangement joins TRBV27 to TRBJ1-2; lacking DNA, the TRBD1 call made by TCRdb goes unchecked. This CDR3 contains 13 residues. Germline-derived CDR1 and CDR2 are MNHEY and SMNVEV (reference sequence). The CDR3 is CASSFLTGGGYTF.

The J gene is TRBJ2-1, the V gene TRBV15; TCRdb's D gene call, TRBD2, goes unchecked for lack of DNA. The CDR3 is 14 amino acids. Looked up from germline, CDR1 is LNHNV and CDR2 is YYDKDF (reference sequence). The CDR3 loop reads CATRLAGVVNEQFF.

V is TRBV4-1 and J is TRBJ2-3; the TRBD1 assignment by TCRdb is unverifiable without DNA. This CDR3 region has 16 residues. CDR1 is MGHRA, CDR2 YSYEKL, per germline. CDR3 sequence: CASSQGIGGTDNTQYF.

The chain links TRBV4-1 to TRBJ2-2. The CDR3 covers 14 residues. CDR1 is MGHRA, CDR2 YSYEKL, per germline. CDR3 protein: CASSQGNRPGELFF.

The chain has TRBV2 and TRBJ2-3. Germline V gives CDR1 SNHLY, CDR2 FYNNEI. The CDR3 covers 11 residues. CDR3 sequence reads: CATSSWDTQYF.